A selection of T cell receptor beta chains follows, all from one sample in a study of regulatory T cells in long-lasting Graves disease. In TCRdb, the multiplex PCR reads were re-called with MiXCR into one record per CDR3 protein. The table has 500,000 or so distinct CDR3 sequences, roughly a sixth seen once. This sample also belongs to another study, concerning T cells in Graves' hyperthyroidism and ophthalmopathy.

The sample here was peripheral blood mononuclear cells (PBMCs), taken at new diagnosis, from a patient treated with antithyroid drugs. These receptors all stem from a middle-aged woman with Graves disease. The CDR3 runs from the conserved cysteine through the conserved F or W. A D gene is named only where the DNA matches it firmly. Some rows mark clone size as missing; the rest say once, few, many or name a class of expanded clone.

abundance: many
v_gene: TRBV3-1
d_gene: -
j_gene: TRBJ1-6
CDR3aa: CASSQEGVNSPLHF
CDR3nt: TGTGCCAGCAGCCAAGAGGGAGTGAATTCACCCCTCCACTTT

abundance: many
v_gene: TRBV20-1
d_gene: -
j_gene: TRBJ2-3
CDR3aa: CSARSPLGLGTDTQYF
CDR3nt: TGCAGTGCTAGATCTCCCCTAGGGCTTGGCACAGATACGCAGTATTTT

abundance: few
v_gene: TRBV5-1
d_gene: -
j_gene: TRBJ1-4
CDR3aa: CASSLVGGSANEKLFF
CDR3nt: TGCGCCAGCAGCTTGGTTGGGGGATCGGCTAATGAAAAACTGTTTTTT

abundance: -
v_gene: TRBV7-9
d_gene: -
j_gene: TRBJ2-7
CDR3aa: CASSPLGRGEQYF
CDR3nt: TGTGCCAGCAGCCCCCTGGGACGGGGCGAGCAGTACTTC

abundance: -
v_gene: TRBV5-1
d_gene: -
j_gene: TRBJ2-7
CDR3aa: CASSLGGTPYEQYF
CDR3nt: TGCGCCAGCAGCTTGGGAGGTACCCCCTACGAGCAGTACTTC

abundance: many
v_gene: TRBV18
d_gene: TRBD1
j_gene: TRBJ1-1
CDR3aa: CASSRTGGLGTEAFF
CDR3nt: TGTGCCAGCTCACGGACAGGGGGCTTGGGGACTGAAGCTTTCTTT

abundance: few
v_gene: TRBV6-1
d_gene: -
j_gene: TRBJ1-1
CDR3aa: CAGSNRVSTEAFF
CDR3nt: TGTGCCGGCAGTAACAGGGTTTCCACTGAAGCTTTCTTT

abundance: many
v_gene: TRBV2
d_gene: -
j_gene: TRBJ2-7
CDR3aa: CASRLGVYEQYF
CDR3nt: TGTGCCAGCAGATTGGGGGTCTACGAGCAGTACTTC

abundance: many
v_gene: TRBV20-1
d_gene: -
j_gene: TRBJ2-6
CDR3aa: CSAWQGTGANVLTF
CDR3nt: TGCAGTGCTTGGCAGGGTACTGGGGCCAACGTCCTGACTTTC

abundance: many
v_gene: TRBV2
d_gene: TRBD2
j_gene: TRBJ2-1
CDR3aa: CASTSGTTYNEQFF
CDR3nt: TGTGCCAGCACCTCCGGGACTACCTACAATGAGCAGTTCTTC

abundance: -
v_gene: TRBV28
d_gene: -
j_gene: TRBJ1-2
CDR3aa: CASSLGGAVGYTF
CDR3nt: TGTGCCAGCAGTTTAGGGGGGGCGGTGGGCTACACCTTC

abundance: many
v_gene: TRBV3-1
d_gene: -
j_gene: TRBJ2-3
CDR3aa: CASSLYGRTDTQYF
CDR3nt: TGTGCCAGCAGCCTCTATGGACGCACAGATACGCAGTATTTT

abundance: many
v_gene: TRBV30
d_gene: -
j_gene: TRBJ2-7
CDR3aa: CALGGTAIYEQYF
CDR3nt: TGTGCCCTGGGCGGGACAGCAATCTACGAGCAGTACTTC

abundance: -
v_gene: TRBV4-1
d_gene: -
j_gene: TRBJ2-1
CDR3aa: CASSQALDQSYNEQFF
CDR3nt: TGCGCCAGCAGCCAAGCCCTGGATCAGTCCTACAATGAGCAGTTCTTC

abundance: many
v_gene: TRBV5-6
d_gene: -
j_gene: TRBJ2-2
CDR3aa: CASSFELGLGTGELFF
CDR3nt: TGTGCCAGCAGCTTCGAACTGGGGCTTGGCACCGGGGAGCTGTTTTTT

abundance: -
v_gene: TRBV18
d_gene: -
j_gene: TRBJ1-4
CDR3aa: CASSPSSQGTENEKLFF
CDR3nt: TGTGCCAGCTCACCAAGTAGTCAGGGGACCGAGAATGAAAAACTGTTTTTT

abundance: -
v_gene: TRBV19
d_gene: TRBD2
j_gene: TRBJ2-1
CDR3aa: CASSITSGVPNEQFF
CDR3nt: TGTGCCAGTAGTATCACTAGCGGGGTCCCCAATGAGCAGTTCTTC

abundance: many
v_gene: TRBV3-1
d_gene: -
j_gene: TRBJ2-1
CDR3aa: CASSQVNHPSSYNEQFF
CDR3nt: TGTGCCAGCAGCCAAGTGAATCACCCGAGCTCCTACAATGAGCAGTTCTTC

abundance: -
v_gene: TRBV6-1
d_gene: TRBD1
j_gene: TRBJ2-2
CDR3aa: CASSPTWDRGRLGELFF
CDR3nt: TGTGCCAGCAGCCCCACCTGGGACAGGGGGCGCCTCGGGGAGCTGTTTTTT

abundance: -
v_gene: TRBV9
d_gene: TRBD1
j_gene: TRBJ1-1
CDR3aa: CASSSLGTVSGAFF
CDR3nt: TGTGCCAGCAGCTCCCTCGGGACAGTATCTGGAGCTTTCTTT

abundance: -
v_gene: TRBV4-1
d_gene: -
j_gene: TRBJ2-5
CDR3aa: CASSQPSRGTQETQYF
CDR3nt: TGCGCCAGCAGCCAACCCTCCCGGGGGACACAAGAGACCCAGTACTTC

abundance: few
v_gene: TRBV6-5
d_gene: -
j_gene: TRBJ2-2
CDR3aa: CASSYRWGSGELFF
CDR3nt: TGTGCCAGCAGTTACCGCTGGGGGTCCGGGGAGCTGTTTTTT

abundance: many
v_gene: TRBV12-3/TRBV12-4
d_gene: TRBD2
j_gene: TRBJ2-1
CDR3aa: CASTHSRGGNEQFF
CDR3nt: TGTGCCAGCACTCACTCGCGGGGGGGGAATGAGCAGTTCTTC

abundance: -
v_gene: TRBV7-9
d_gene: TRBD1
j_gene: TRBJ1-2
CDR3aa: CASSRSEGQSSYTF
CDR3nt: TGTGCCAGCAGCCGCTCCGAGGGACAGTCAAGCTACACCTTC

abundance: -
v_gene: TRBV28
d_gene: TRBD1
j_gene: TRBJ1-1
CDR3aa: CASSPQGGREAFF
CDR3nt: TGTGCCAGCAGCCCTCAGGGGGGCCGTGAAGCTTTCTTT

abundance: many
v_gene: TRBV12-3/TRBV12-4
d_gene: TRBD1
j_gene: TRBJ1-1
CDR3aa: CASSLTGARNTEAFF
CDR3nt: TGTGCCAGCAGTTTGACAGGGGCCCGGAACACTGAAGCTTTCTTT

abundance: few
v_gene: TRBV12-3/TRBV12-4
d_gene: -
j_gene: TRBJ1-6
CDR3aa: CASSAPPGPLHF
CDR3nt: TGTGCCAGCAGCGCTCCCCCGGGCCCCCTCCACTTT

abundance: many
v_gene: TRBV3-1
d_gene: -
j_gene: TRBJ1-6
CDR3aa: CASSQDSYSYNSPLHF
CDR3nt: TGTGCCAGCAGCCAGGACAGCTACTCCTATAATTCACCCCTCCACTTT

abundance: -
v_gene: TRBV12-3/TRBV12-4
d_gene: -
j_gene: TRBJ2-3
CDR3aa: CASSTDSLTQYF
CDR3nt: TGTGCCAGCAGTACGGACAGTCTCACGCAGTATTTT

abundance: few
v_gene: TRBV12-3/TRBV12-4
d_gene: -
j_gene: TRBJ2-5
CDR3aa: CASSFHSGQETQYF
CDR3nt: TGTGCCAGCAGCTTCCACTCGGGACAAGAGACCCAGTACTTC

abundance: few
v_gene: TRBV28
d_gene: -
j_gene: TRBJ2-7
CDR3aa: CASSFSKQKESYEQYF
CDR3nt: TGTGCCAGCAGTTTTAGTAAACAGAAAGAATCCTACGAGCAGTACTTC

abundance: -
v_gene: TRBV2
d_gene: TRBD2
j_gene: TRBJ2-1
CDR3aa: CASSGTSGAKGDSNEQFF
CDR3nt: TGTGCCAGCAGTGGGACTAGCGGGGCTAAAGGGGATAGCAATGAGCAGTTCTTC

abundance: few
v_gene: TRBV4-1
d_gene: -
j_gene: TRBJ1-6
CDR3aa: CASSQERLYNSPLHF
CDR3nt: TGCGCCAGCAGCCAAGAACGCCTGTATAATTCACCCCTCCACTTT

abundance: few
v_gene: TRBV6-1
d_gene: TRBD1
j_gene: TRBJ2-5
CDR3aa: CASSVGDRGSETQYF
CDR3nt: TGTGCCAGCAGCGTCGGCGACAGGGGATCAGAGACCCAGTACTTC

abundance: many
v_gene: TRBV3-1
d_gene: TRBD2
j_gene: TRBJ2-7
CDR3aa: CASSQAGLASTYEQYF
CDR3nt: TGTGCCAGCAGCCAAGCAGGACTAGCGAGTACCTACGAGCAGTACTTC

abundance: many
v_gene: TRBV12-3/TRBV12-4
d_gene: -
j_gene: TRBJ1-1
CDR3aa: CASTRQLANTEAFF
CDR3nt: TGTGCCAGCACCAGACAGTTGGCCAACACTGAAGCTTTCTTT

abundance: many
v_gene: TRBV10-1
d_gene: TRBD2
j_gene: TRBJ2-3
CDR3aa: CASSLTASGGTSTDTQYF
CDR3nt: TGCGCCAGCAGTCTAACCGCAAGCGGGGGGACTAGCACAGATACGCAGTATTTT